The 28 T cell receptor beta chains reported below all come from one sample, sequenced in a study of Ad26.COV2.S vaccination and SARS-CoV-2 variants. The treatment: around 19 received Ad26.COV2.S at low or high dose, single or two shots; several received placebo; per-sample allocation not given. Sampling was performed 63 days after the first vaccine or placebo injection. Using immunoSEQ multiplex PCR, the repertoire was profiled, and TCRdb retains in-frame clones only, with some absent. This sample has a few hundred thousand clones, with roughly 84% found just once. The source material was peripheral blood, sampled in a trial of Ad26.COV2.S vaccine versus placebo. Receptors were obtained from a person aged 18-60 years who received the Ad26.COV2.S COVID-19 vaccine or a placebo.

V is TRBV2 and J is TRBJ1-1; 10 bases are a match to TRBD1. The V segment lost 5 bases and the J segment 1 base; nucleotides outside the gene matches: 10. Germline V gives CDR1 SNHLY, CDR2 FYNNEI. CDR3 length: 17 amino acids. In DNA, the CDR3 is TGTGCCAGCAGTTCCTTCCCGGACAGGGGGGAGAACACTGAAGCTTTCTTT. It codes for CASSSFPDRGENTEAFF.

CDR3 nucleotides: TGTGCCAGCAGCTTGAGGAACACCATATATTTT. It translates to CASSLRNTIYF. The V gene is TRBV5-4, the J gene TRBJ1-3; D is undetermined. V was pared by 1 base and J by 7 bases, with 3 bases between. Germline V CDR1 and CDR2: SGHNT, YYREEE (reference sequence). This CDR3 comprises 11 residues.

The sample holds one count of this clone. The CDR3 DNA follows: TGTGCCAGCACACAACAGGGATTCTATGGCTACACCTTC. Residues: CASTQQGFYGYTF. V is TRBV6-5 and J is TRBJ1-2; D is possibly TRBD1 (6 bases). Trimming removed 7 bases at V and 4 bases at J, with 13 bases between. Germline-derived CDR1 and CDR2 are MNHEY and SVGAGI. CDR3 length: 13 residues.

The V and J genes are TRBV28 and TRBJ2-3, with no clear D. The germline V gene has CDR1 MDHEN and CDR2 SYDVKM. V was clipped by 8 bases and J by 4 bases, with 13 bases between them. The CDR3 is made up of 13 amino acids. DNA for the CDR3: TGTGCCAGCGGATCAACTTTCCCAGATACGCAGTATTTT. Encoded protein: CASGSTFPDTQYF.

The chain has TRBV30 and TRBJ1-6, with D possibly TRBD1 on 6 matching bases. V lost 3 bases to trimming and J lost 7 bases, with 16 bases between them. The CDR3 runs 15 residues. Germline lookup yields CDR1 GTSNPN and CDR2 SVGIG (reference sequence). The CDR3 DNA follows: TGTGCCTGGAGGGGGGCGCTACGGCTAAATTCACCCCTCCACTTT. Protein product: CAWRGALRLNSPLHF. Looking up the rest from reference TRBV30 and TRBJ1-6 gives the full variable domain: SQTIHQWPATLVQPVGSPLSLECTVEGTSNPNLYWYRQAAGRGLQLLFYSVGIGQISSEVPQNLSASRPQDRQFILSSKKLLLSDSGFYLCAWRGALRLNSPLHFGNGTRLTVT.

The V gene is TRBV6-5, the J gene TRBJ2-7; a possible D gene is TRBD1 (5 bases). Trimming stripped 0 bases from V and 2 bases from J, with 8 bases between. The length of the CDR3 is 14 residues. Per the germline V gene, CDR1 is MNHEY and CDR2 is SVGAGI. CDR3 in DNA: TGTGCCAGCAGTTACTCCGACAGAGCCTACGAGCAGTACTTC. Translating gives CASSYSDRAYEQYF.

This chain uses TRBV25-1 with TRBJ1-1; D not certain. Trimming shortened V by 3 bases and J by 6 bases, and 14 bases separated the two germline ends. The CDR3 spans 14 residues. Germline-derived CDR1 and CDR2 are MGHDK and SYGVNS. The CDR3, as DNA: TGTGCCAGCAGTGATCCAATTAGTCGTTCTGAAGCTTTCTTT. This codes for CASSDPISRSEAFF.

This chain's CDR3 is CASMARQGKYTF. The DNA of the CDR3 is TGTGCCAGCATGGCGAGGCAGGGAAAGTACACCTTC. V is TRBV25-1 and J is TRBJ1-2; D possibly corresponds to TRBD1 (5 bases). This CDR3 spans 12 amino acids. V was clipped by 7 bases and J by 11 bases, with 17 bases between them. The germline gives CDR1 MGHDK, CDR2 SYGVNS.

The CDR3: CASSHHWGTSVVGPPLHF. The CDR3 bases are TGTGCCAGCAGTCACCACTGGGGGACGTCCGTCGTCGGGCCACCCCTCCACTTT. V and J are TRBV6-2 or TRBV6-3 and TRBJ1-6, with D possibly matching TRBD1 (5 bases). Germline V gene data show CDR1 as MNHEY and CDR2 as SVGEGT. The V and J ends lost 5 bases and 11 bases respectively, with 28 bases between them. The CDR3 spans 18 residues.

This chain uses TRBV6-2 or TRBV6-3 with TRBJ2-1; TRBD2 might be the D (5 bases). The CDR3 totals 15 residues. With 2 bases removed from V and 5 bases from J, the gap between germline ends came to 13 bases. Germline-derived CDR1 and CDR2 are MNHEY and SVGEGT. CDR3 region: CASSYETDGDNEQFF. Here the CDR3 DNA reads TGTGCCAGCAGTTACGAAACCGACGGGGACAATGAGCAGTTCTTC.

The chain couples TRBV19 to TRBJ1-2; no clear D gene. V gave up 7 bases and J gave up 2 bases, with 11 bases separating them. Germline V gives CDR1 LNHDA, CDR2 SQIVND (reference sequence). The CDR3 has 13 amino acids. The CDR3 reads CASNPIGNYGYTF. The CDR3 region has the DNA TGTGCCAGTAATCCAATCGGAAACTATGGCTACACCTTC.

V is TRBV7-9 and J is TRBJ2-3; TRBD1 matches 8 bases. Germline CDR1 and CDR2: SEHNR and FQNEAQ (reference sequence). Losses at the gene ends were 4 bases for V and 2 bases for J; bases not matched to a gene: 11. The CDR3 contains 17 residues. CDR3 residues: CASSSTADREDTDTQYF. Here the CDR3 DNA reads TGTGCCAGCAGCTCCACTGCGGACAGGGAGGACACAGATACGCAGTATTTT.

This clone was recorded a few times. A read error is possible here, since a much larger clone lies one base away. Other DNA variants within this sample encode the same CDR3. V and J are TRBV5-6 and TRBJ2-1, with 8 nucleotides matching TRBD2. Germline CDR1 SGHDT, CDR2 YYEEEE. CDR3 length equals 14 residues. J was trimmed by 6 bases and V by 2 bases; bases with no gene match: 4. The DNA of the CDR3 is TGTGCCAGCAGCTTCCGGCGGGGGGCCAATGAGCAGTTCTTC. Translating it yields CASSFRRGANEQFF.

The chain employs TRBV24-1 and TRBJ2-1; no firm D call. The CDR3 consists of 11 residues. V dropped 6 bases and J dropped 7 bases, with 6 bases sitting between them. The germline CDR1 and CDR2 sequences are KGHDR and SFDVKD. Written as DNA, the CDR3 is TGTGCCACCAGTCTGTGGAATGAGCAGTTCTTC. Translation gives CATSLWNEQFF.

In this sample, this clone turned up once. The chain couples TRBV6-5 to TRBJ1-2, with TRBD1 as a possible D gene (6 bases). Germline V gene sequence: CDR1 MNHEY, CDR2 SVGAGI. V lost 8 bases and J lost 5, with 15 bases in between. The CDR3 runs to 13 residues. The CDR3 protein is CASRGARGYGYTF. The CDR3 bases are TGTGCCAGCCGGGGGGCGCGGGGGTATGGCTACACCTTC.

Comment on this clone: The germline gene is not matched at one end of the junction; a read error may be the cause. J is TRBJ1-5 and V is TRBV5-5, with 10 bases aligning to TRBD1. The CDR3 consists of 15 residues. Germline CDR1 and CDR2: SGHKS and YYEKEE (reference sequence). CDR3 loop: CASRLGQGPNQPQHF. In DNA, the CDR3 is TGTGCCAGCAGATTGGGACAGGGGCCTAATCAGCCCCAGCATTTT.

This clone was detected only a few times. This chain links TRBV7-2 with TRBJ2-5, with D possibly matching TRBD2 (5 bases). The germline V and J ends were trimmed by 4 bases and 0 bases, with 9 bases remaining between them. CDR3 length: 14 amino acids. CDR1 is SGHTA and CDR2 is FQGNSA in the germline V gene. CDR3 protein: CASSSSWNQETQYF. CDR3 DNA: TGTGCCAGCAGCTCTAGCTGGAACCAAGAGACCCAGTACTTC.

J is TRBJ2-1 and V is TRBV27, with 10 nucleotides matching TRBD2. The junction had 8 bases not matched to a gene; V was cut back by 2 bases and J by 7 bases. This CDR3 contains 16 residues. Germline CDR1 reads MNHEY; CDR2 reads SMNVEV (reference sequence). The CDR3 DNA reads as TGTGCCAGCAGTTTACGTTCGAGCGGGGGGGCTAATGAGCAGTTCTTC. This encodes CASSLRSSGGANEQFF.

This chain links TRBV4-1 with TRBJ1-1; D unclear. With 0 bases removed from V and 5 bases from J, the gap between germline ends came to 7 bases. CDR1 and CDR2 (germline): MGHRA, YSYEKL. The CDR3 runs 13 residues. The CDR3 region has the DNA TGCGCCAGCAGCCAAGATGTGTGGACTGAAGCTTTCTTT. Its protein product is CASSQDVWTEAFF.

This sequence joins TRBV18 and TRBJ1-5; 7 bases agree with TRBD1. The trim removed 6 bases at V and 0 bases at J, leaving 8 bases unmatched. Germline V gene sequence: CDR1 KGHSH, CDR2 LQKENI. The CDR3 covers 16 residues. The CDR3 bases are TGTGCCAGCTCTCTATCGACAGGGAATAGCAATCAGCCCCAGCATTTT. This codes for CASSLSTGNSNQPQHF.

V is TRBV2 and J is TRBJ1-2; D perhaps matches TRBD1 (5 bases). CDR3 size: 16 residues. Trimming removed 2 bases at V and 1 base at J, with 14 bases between. Germline V gene lookup returns CDR1 SNHLY and CDR2 FYNNEI. CDR3 residues: CASSELVDSSNYGYTF. As DNA, the CDR3 is TGTGCCAGCAGTGAACTTGTAGACAGCAGTAACTATGGCTACACCTTC.

V usage is TRBV7-6 and J usage is TRBJ2-3, with TRBD2 matching over 9 bases. The CDR3 sequence is 15 residues long. The V gene's germline CDR1 is SGHVS and CDR2 FNYEAQ. V lost 6 bases, J lost 0 bases, and 4 bases stayed unmatched. CDR3 region: CASSPLAGSTDTQYF. CDR3 bases: TGTGCCAGCAGTCCCCTAGCGGGGAGCACAGATACGCAGTATTTT.

The rearrangement uses TRBV6-5 and TRBJ2-7; 12 positions agree with TRBD2. Germline CDR1 MNHEY, CDR2 SVGAGI. This CDR3 contains 14 residues. Trimming took 4 bases from V and 5 from J; bases not matched to a gene: 3. The CDR3 loop is CASSLLAGGNEQYF. CDR3 DNA sequence: TGTGCCAGCAGTTTGCTAGCGGGGGGGAACGAGCAGTACTTC.

The rearrangement links TRBV19 to TRBJ2-7; possibly TRBD1 for D (5 bases). Germline lookup yields CDR1 LNHDA and CDR2 SQIVND (reference sequence). Trimming pared 0 bases from V and 2 bases from J, leaving 11 bases between. The CDR3 length is 15 residues. This chain's CDR3 is CASSIDTDMTYEQYF. The CDR3 DNA is TGTGCCAGTAGTATAGACACGGACATGACCTACGAGCAGTACTTC. Complete variable domain (other parts from reference TRBV19 and TRBJ2-7): DGGITQSPKYLFRKEGQNVTLSCEQNLNHDAMYWYRQDPGQGLRLIYYSQIVNDFQKGDIAEGYSVSREKKESFPLTVTSAQKNPTAFYLCASSIDTDMTYEQYFGPGTRLTVT.

This clone was recorded a few times. The chain couples TRBV7-9 to TRBJ2-7; 8 bases are shared with TRBD1. The CDR3 extends over 13 amino acids. Germline CDR1 reads SEHNR; CDR2 reads FQNEAQ (reference sequence). The ends lost 5 bases at V and 11 bases at J; junction bases unmatched: 11. The CDR3 region is CASSLKTDRAKYF. The DNA of the CDR3 is TGTGCCAGCAGCCTAAAGACGGACAGGGCGAAGTACTTC.

This chain joins TRBV12-5 and TRBJ2-6; 11 bases fit TRBD2. CDR3 length: 18 amino acids. Germline V gives CDR1 LGHNT, CDR2 FRNRAP. Trimming removed 6 bases from V and 6 bases from J; junction bases left unmatched: 13. The CDR3 loop reads CASGASGRMSLPANVLTF. CDR3 sequence (DNA): TGTGCTAGTGGGGCTAGCGGGAGGATGTCTCTGCCGGCCAACGTCCTGACTTTC.

The rearrangement uses TRBV5-4 and TRBJ2-7; D is perhaps TRBD1 or TRBD2 (5 bases each). V dropped 4 bases and J dropped 5 bases, with 16 bases sitting between them. CDR1 SGHNT and CDR2 YYREEE come from the germline V gene (reference sequence). CDR3 length: 14 residues. CDR3 nucleotide sequence: TGTGCCAGCAGCGGACCGGGACCACGGGACGAGCAGTACTTC. This gives the protein CASSGPGPRDEQYF.

V usage is TRBV5-6 and J usage is TRBJ1-3, with D maybe TRBD1 (5 bases). Germline CDR1 reads SGHDT; CDR2 reads YYEEEE. V lost 4 bases to trimming and J lost 4 bases, with 15 bases between them. This CDR3 comprises 15 residues. This chain's CDR3 is CASSLAQAGGNTIYF. In nucleotides, the CDR3 is TGTGCCAGCAGCCTCGCACAGGCGGGGGGAAACACCATATATTTT.